This TCR beta chain came from a study of T cell repertoires in cytomegalovirus infection (dated by TCRdb to about 2019). Looking at the study overall: Alongside well-studied HLA-B-restricted epitopes, the peptide stimulations were aimed at recently identified HLA-C-restricted CMV epitopes, whose presentation resists viral immunomodulation. Because public TCR beta signatures pointed to carriage of CMV infection together with the matching HLA type, the HLA type of each donor mattered for the analysis.

Taken from cysteine to phenylalanine, the CDR3 has 12 residues. Only CDR3 DNA is held: 36 bases, read in frame from base 1. Based on the germline V gene (reference sequence), the CDR1 and CDR2 sequences are SEHNR and FQNEAQ. Trimming at the junction amounts to 7 bases on V and 4 bases on J, and the germline ends lie 9 bases apart. On this clonotype itself: The antigen it binds to is not known. No qualities accompany the bases; no much larger clone lies one base away.

The instrument was an Illumina HiSeq 1500. TCRdb reanalyzed the raw reads on its own, using fastp at Q25 for trimming and MiXCR for clone calling, and kept in-frame beta chains. CDR3 protein duplicates are merged, each entry listing the most common genes and DNA. The table for this sample lists 450,000 to 650,000 distinct CDR3 sequences; just under 40% of them were counted only once. The leading ten clones occupy about half of the sample. The sample's treatment or condition label, in plain terms: in vitro stimulation with specific CMV peptide epitopes to enrich CMV-specific T cells. What the authors observed across the whole study: The ex vivo response was dominated by HLA-C-restricted CMV-specific TCR beta clonotypes, which also provided the single most frequent clonotype in two of eight donors. Carriers of CMV infection plus the relevant HLA type were discriminated by the cumulative frequency of public TCR beta family members in the study cohort and in an independent approximately 350-donor cohort.

This TCR was sampled from a human donor in good health (CMV status not recorded). Some clones in this sample may be carry-over from other donors' samples. The input for sequencing was cultured PBMCs, taken from culture after CMV antigen stimulation. The V gene is TRBV7-9 and the J gene is TRBJ2-3; the D gene is unclear. The sequenced DNA is TGTGCCAGCACCCCCGAGGCAGATACGCAGTATTTT. Protein translation: CASTPEADTQYF.